This entry lists 27 T cell receptor beta chains sequenced from one sample in a study of T cells after posttransplantation cyclophosphamide. The protocol was immunoSEQ multiplex PCR, while the TCRdb copy is restricted to in-frame clones and leaves out a portion. The table has 12,000 or so clones, about 82% seen once. Busulfan-fludarabine conditioning, marrow transplant, and cyclophosphamide on days +3 and +4 were administered. This sample comprised PBMCs, obtained after allogeneic stem cell transplant with posttransplant cyclophosphamide. The receptors derive from a female patient in her fifties or sixties who received an allogeneic stem cell transplant from a related donor, was CMV-positive, and had no GVHD. Some T cells may be provided by the graft donor.

V and J are TRBV4-1 and TRBJ2-2; TRBD1 is a possible D gene (6 bases). Germline loops: CDR1 MGHRA, CDR2 YSYEKL. Trimming removed 3 bases from V and 5 bases from J, with 10 bases in between. The CDR3 extends over 14 amino acids. CDR3 bases: TGCGCCAGCAGCCATGAACAGGGAACCGGGGAGCTGTTTTTT. Translated, it gives CASSHEQGTGELFF.

This clone occurred once. The chain couples TRBV7-9 to TRBJ1-1; 7 nucleotides match TRBD1. The ends lost 5 bases at V and 3 bases at J; junction bases unmatched: 9. The CDR3 is made up of 15 amino acids. Germline CDR1 reads SEHNR; CDR2 reads FQNEAQ (reference sequence). The CDR3: CASSQDRVWDTEAFF. As DNA, the CDR3 is TGTGCCAGCAGCCAAGACAGGGTATGGGACACTGAAGCTTTCTTT. The complete variable domain, with remaining parts taken from reference TRBV7-9 and TRBJ1-1, reads DTGVSQNPRHKITKRGQNVTFRCDPISEHNRLYWYRQTLGQGPEFLTYFQNEAQLEKSRLLSDRFSAERPKGSFSTLEIQRTEQGDSAMYLCASSQDRVWDTEAFFGQGTRLTVV.

V usage is TRBV2 and J usage is TRBJ1-6, with a tentative D call TRBD1 (5 bases). Germline V lookup: CDR1 SNHLY, CDR2 FYNNEI. V lost 5 bases, J lost 9 bases, and 17 bases lay in between. This CDR3 has 15 residues. Written as DNA, the CDR3 is TGTGCCAGCAGTACAGCGGGACGGGTGGGTTCACCCCTCCACTTT. Residues: CASSTAGRVGSPLHF.

The genes are TRBV7-9 and TRBJ1-1, with 7 bases identical to TRBD1. This CDR3 spans 15 amino acids. Unmatched junction bases numbered 7, after V lost 5 bases and J lost 1 base. Germline V gene data show CDR1 as SEHNR and CDR2 as FQNEAQ (reference sequence). The CDR3 here is CASSVRTGPNTEAFF. For the CDR3, the DNA is TGTGCCAGCAGCGTACGGACAGGTCCGAACACTGAAGCTTTCTTT.

A single count supports this clone. The chain links TRBV27 to TRBJ1-2; TRBD1 might be the D (6 bases). The V gene's germline CDR1 is MNHEY and CDR2 SMNVEV (reference sequence). This CDR3 has 14 residues. Trimming took off 2 bases at V and 3 bases at J, with 10 bases between the two ends. The CDR3 sequence is CASSLRQGHYGYTF. CDR3 nucleotides: TGTGCCAGCAGTTTACGGCAGGGGCACTATGGCTACACCTTC.

The chain recombines TRBV5-1 with TRBJ1-2; 9 bases match TRBD1. The germline V gene has CDR1 SGHRS and CDR2 YFSETQ. The V and J ends lost 0 bases and 8 bases, in that order; junction bases with no gene match: 5. The CDR3 consists of 14 residues. CDR3 loop: CASSLVGQGWGYTF. The CDR3 region has the DNA TGCGCCAGCAGCTTGGTCGGACAGGGGTGGGGCTACACCTTC.

The chain carries TRBV4-3 and TRBJ2-7; 11 nucleotides agree with TRBD2. The CDR3 is 18 amino acids. The germline V gene has CDR1 LGHNA and CDR2 YSLEER. J gave up 2 bases and V 0 bases, and 9 bases lay outside the gene matches. The CDR3 nucleotides read TGCGCCAGCAGCCAAGATCCCCCCTTAGCGGGGGGGACCTACGAGCAGTACTTC. Amino acid sequence: CASSQDPPLAGGTYEQYF.

The J gene is TRBJ2-7, the V gene TRBV6-5; weak D call: TRBD2 (7 bases). The CDR3 extends over 15 amino acids. Germline CDR1 is MNHEY and CDR2 is SVGAGI. V was shortened by 2 bases and J by 3 bases, with 14 bases between the two germline ends. The CDR3 DNA reads TGTGCCAGCAGTTACGAGGGGGGGGCGGGCTACGAGCAGTACTTC. Amino acid sequence: CASSYEGGAGYEQYF.

The genes are TRBV9 and TRBJ2-5; 7 bases map to TRBD2. The germline V gene has CDR1 SGDLS and CDR2 YYNGEE. V lost 1 base, J lost 4 bases, and 1 base stayed unmatched. The CDR3 length is 13 residues. The CDR3 sequence is CASSVWGGETQYF. CDR3 in DNA: TGTGCCAGCAGCGTATGGGGGGGAGAGACCCAGTACTTC.

This chain links TRBV12-2 with TRBJ2-3; the table names TRBD1, a call not compared with the DNA. TRBV12-2 is a known pseudogene. The CDR3 covers 16 residues. In nucleotides, the CDR3 is TGTGCAAGTCGCTTAGGTATCCTCACACACACAGATACGCAGTATTTT. It translates to CASRLGILTHTDTQYF.

The rearrangement joins TRBV30 to TRBJ2-3, with D possibly matching TRBD2 (5 bases). Trimming cost V 6 bases and J 4 bases, with 17 bases left between them. This CDR3 region has 14 residues. Germline CDR1 is GTSNPN and CDR2 is SVGIG (reference sequence). The CDR3 DNA reads TGTGCCTGCGGTAGGAGGTCTAAGGCAGATACGCAGTATTTT. This gives the protein CACGRRSKADTQYF.

The chain recombines TRBV7-9 with TRBJ2-7; a weak D match, TRBD1 (5 bases). The CDR3 sequence is 16 residues long. V lost 1 base, J lost 7 bases, and 20 bases lay in between. CDR1 is SEHNR, CDR2 FQNEAQ, per germline (reference sequence). The CDR3 loop is CASSLGPGRTVGEQYF. DNA of the CDR3: TGTGCCAGCAGCTTAGGGCCAGGGCGAACCGTGGGAGAGCAGTACTTC.

The chain couples TRBV9 to TRBJ2-1; the D gene is possibly TRBD2 (5 bases). This CDR3 has 14 residues. V lost 2 bases, J lost 4 bases, and 10 bases lay in between. From germline, CDR1 is SGDLS and CDR2 YYNGEE. The CDR3 bases are TGTGCCAGCAGCGTTAATACGGGGTACAATGAGCAGTTCTTC. Encoded protein: CASSVNTGYNEQFF.

The genes are TRBV7-2 and TRBJ2-1; 11 bases agree with TRBD2. This CDR3 contains 16 residues. V lost 5 bases, J lost 1 base, and 4 bases stayed unmatched. Germline V lookup: CDR1 SGHTA, CDR2 FQGNSA. The CDR3 reads CASSTRLAGSYNEQFF. The CDR3 DNA reads as TGTGCCAGCAGCACCCGACTAGCGGGGTCCTACAATGAGCAGTTCTTC. Using reference TRBV7-2 and TRBJ2-1 for the parts outside the CDR3, the full variable domain is GAGVSQSPSNKVTEKGKDVELRCDPISGHTALYWYRQSLGQGLEFLIYFQGNSAPDKSGLPSDRFSAERTGGSVSTLTIQRTQQEDSAVYLCASSTRLAGSYNEQFFGPGTRLTVL.

V and J are TRBV11-3 and TRBJ2-1; 7 bases are a match to TRBD1. The CDR3 spans 14 residues. V shed 2 bases and J 7 bases; nucleotides not matched to a gene: 5. CDR1 is SGHNT, CDR2 YENEEA, per germline. CDR3 amino acids: CASSLRTGTNEQFF. CDR3 nucleotides: TGTGCCAGCAGCTTACGGACAGGCACAAATGAGCAGTTCTTC.

The chain uses TRBV11-3 and TRBJ2-7, with D perhaps matching TRBD2 (6 bases). This CDR3 contains 14 residues. Germline loops: CDR1 SGHNT, CDR2 YENEEA. The V end was cut by 0 bases, the J end by 3 bases, with 9 bases between. This CDR3 is CASSLDGGGYEQYF. Written as DNA, the CDR3 is TGTGCCAGCAGCTTAGATGGGGGAGGCTACGAGCAGTACTTC. Full variable domain (outside the CDR3, taken from reference TRBV11-3 and TRBJ2-7): EAGVVQSPRYKIIEKKQPVAFWCNPISGHNTLYWYLQNLGQGPELLIRYENEEAVDDSQLPKDRFSAERLKGVDSTLKIQPAELGDSAVYLCASSLDGGGYEQYFGPGTRLTVT.

This sequence joins TRBV4-1 and TRBJ2-2; possible D gene TRBD2, 5 bases. Germline CDR1 reads MGHRA; CDR2 reads YSYEKL. This CDR3 contains 16 residues. V was trimmed by 4 bases and J by 6 bases, leaving 18 bases between them. CDR3 bases: TGCGCCAGCAGCCGTAAAGATTCGGGGTATGCCGGGGAGCTGTTTTTT. This translates into CASSRKDSGYAGELFF.

The chain employs TRBV18 and TRBJ1-5, with a possible D match to TRBD1 (5 bases). V dropped 2 bases and J dropped 5 bases, with 16 bases sitting between them. There are 16 residues in the CDR3. CDR1 and CDR2 from the germline V gene are KGHSH and LQKENI. CDR3 region: CASSPGIGGKDQPQHF. As DNA, the CDR3 is TGTGCCAGCTCACCAGGGATCGGGGGGAAGGATCAGCCCCAGCATTTT.

The rearrangement uses TRBV7-8 and TRBJ2-3, with 8 bases lining up with TRBD1. The CDR3 extends over 17 amino acids. V shed 1 base and J 3 bases; nucleotides not matched to a gene: 9. Germline CDR1 and CDR2: SGHVS and FQNEAQ. In DNA form, the CDR3 reads TGTGCCAGCAGCTTAGGAACCCCGGGACAGGTAACAGATACGCAGTATTTT. Its protein is CASSLGTPGQVTDTQYF.

The chain joins TRBV29-1 to TRBJ2-5; a possible D gene is TRBD2 (6 bases). Trimming stripped 6 bases from V and 1 base from J, with 18 bases between. The germline gives CDR1 SQVTM, CDR2 ANQGSEA. This CDR3 comprises 15 residues. CDR3 coding DNA: TGCAGCGTAAATGAACAGAGGACTACCCAAGAGACCCAGTACTTC. Its protein product is CSVNEQRTTQETQYF.

The V gene is TRBV15, the J gene TRBJ2-7, with unresolved D. CDR1 is LNHNV, CDR2 YYDKDF, per germline (reference sequence). Trimming shortened V by 0 bases and J by 7 bases, and 10 bases separated the two germline ends. This CDR3 is built from 13 residues. The CDR3 here is CATSRDAPGEQYF. The CDR3 bases are TGTGCCACCAGCAGAGATGCGCCGGGTGAGCAGTACTTC.

V and J are TRBV18 and TRBJ2-3; D is uncertain. Trimming pared 1 base from V and 1 base from J, leaving 9 bases between. The CDR3 spans 15 residues. CDR1 and CDR2 from the germline V gene are KGHSH and LQKENI. The CDR3: CASSPQNLGTDTQYF. CDR3 sequence (DNA): TGTGCCAGCTCACCACAAAACTTGGGCACAGATACGCAGTATTTT.

V and J are TRBV9 and TRBJ1-1, with D hard to call. Germline V gene data show CDR1 as SGDLS and CDR2 as YYNGEE. V was shortened by 0 bases and J by 1 base, with 4 bases between the two germline ends. The CDR3 is 13 amino acids. This chain's CDR3 is CASSVAGNTEAFF. Here the CDR3 DNA reads TGTGCCAGCAGCGTAGCAGGGAACACTGAAGCTTTCTTT.

Worth noting for this clone: Sequence at one end of the junction differs from germline and may be a read error. The V call is TRBV7-2, the J call TRBJ2-5, with 8 bases aligning to TRBD2. The CDR3 contains 15 residues. Per germline, CDR1 SGHTA and CDR2 FQGNSA. CDR3 sequence reads: CASSSQGRLASAKDF. CDR3 coding DNA: TGTGCCAGCAGCTCCCAGGGGCGACTAGCGTCGGCCAAGGACTTC.

The rearrangement uses TRBV7-2 and TRBJ1-2; a weak D match, TRBD1 (6 bases). The CDR3 is 16 amino acids. Germline CDR1 reads SGHTA; CDR2 reads FQGNSA. V was trimmed by 0 bases and J by 8 bases, leaving 19 bases between them. The CDR3, as DNA: TGTGCCAGCAGCTTAGCCCCTTCACAGGGAATGGTGGGCTACACCTTC. It translates to CASSLAPSQGMVGYTF.

This clone has just a few counts. The chain links TRBV7-2 to TRBJ2-2; tentative D call: TRBD1 (5 bases). This CDR3 has 14 amino acids. The ends were cut back, 4 bases at V and 3 bases at J, with 9 bases in the middle. Germline loops: CDR1 SGHTA, CDR2 FQGNSA. CDR3: CASSSGRDTGELFF. The CDR3 bases are TGTGCCAGCAGCTCTGGCAGGGACACCGGGGAGCTGTTTTTT.

The chain carries TRBV9 and TRBJ2-7; D is perhaps TRBD1 (5 bases). This CDR3 has 14 amino acids. V was cut by 0 bases and J by 0 bases, with 7 bases left in between. Germline-derived CDR1 and CDR2 are SGDLS and YYNGEE. In DNA form, the CDR3 reads TGTGCCAGCAGCGTAGATCAGGGCTCCTACGAGCAGTACTTC. Translating gives CASSVDQGSYEQYF.